Presented here are 3 T cell receptor beta chains from one specimen sequenced in a study of Graves' ophthalmopathy and Graves' hyperthyroidism (dated by TCRdb to 2016 to 2019). This sample was sequenced with an Illumina HiSeq 2000. For repertoire sequencing, the TCR beta CDR3 regions were amplified from RNA transcripts. HTBI primers and the Qiagen OneStep RT-PCR kit were used in a first-round RT-PCR, which was followed by a second-round multiplex PCR, size selection and purification. TCRdb trimmed public reads at Q25 via fastp, called clones via MiXCR and kept in-frame beta chains. Rows matching on CDR3 protein sequence are summarized as one entry with the most common DNA and genes. The sample has a few hundred thousand distinct CDR3 sequences on record, 15% to 17% of them singletons. Of the sample, roughly 7% falls within the top ten clones. The sample was peripheral blood. The receptor set was obtained from a woman in her late teens or twenties with stable Graves' hyperthyroidism. Donor details come from another sample of the same person, matched by shared clones.

This clonotype was found many times. This chain uses TRBV6-1 with TRBJ1-6; the match to TRBD1 covers 9 bases. The trim removed 6 bases at V and 6 bases at J, leaving 3 bases unmatched. Germline V gene data show CDR1 as MNHNS and CDR2 as SASEGT. The CDR3 sequence is 14 residues long. The CDR3 sequence: CASRPTGGNSPLHF. CDR3 bases: TGTGCCAGCAGGCCGACAGGGGGTAATTCACCCCTCCACTTT.

This clonotype was found many times. The chain couples TRBV6-1 to TRBJ2-5; 9 positions agree with TRBD2. V shed 6 bases and J 7 bases; nucleotides not matched to a gene: 9. In germline, CDR1 is MNHNS, CDR2 SASEGT. The CDR3 has 14 residues. CDR3 in DNA: TGTGCCAGCAGGCCCGGTAGTAGCGGGGGGACCCAGTACTTC. It codes for CASRPGSSGGTQYF.

This clonotype was observed many times. The rearrangement joins TRBV18 to TRBJ1-1; 10 nucleotides match TRBD1. V gave up 6 bases and J gave up 3 bases; unmatched junction bases: 10. CDR3 length equals 16 residues. CDR1 KGHSH and CDR2 LQKENI come from the germline V gene. The CDR3 bases are TGTGCCAGCTCCCCCTTCCCCGGGACAGGGGACACTGAAGCTTTCTTT. It is translated as CASSPFPGTGDTEAFF. Based on the CDR3 plus reference TRBV18 and TRBJ1-1, the full variable domain is NAGVMQNPRHLVRRRGQEARLRCSPMKGHSHVYWYRQLPEEGLKFMVYLQKENIIDESGMPKERFSAEFPKEGPSILRIQQVVRGDSAAYFCASSPFPGTGDTEAFFGQGTRLTVV.